This T cell receptor (beta chain) was profiled in a study of vaccination and CD4 T cells after COVID-19. Regarding this clonotype: Antigen unknown.

Treatment described: approximately 11-day PBMC culture with coronavirus spike peptide pools or control peptides (ViraFEST assay). After expanding antigen-specific T cells with peptide pools, ViraFEST sequenced their TCRs. The CDR3 extends over 16 amino acids. V was shortened by 0 bases and J by 1 base, with 7 bases between the two germline ends. CDR1 and CDR2 (germline): LGHNA, YNFKEQ. Scientists ran DNA taken from cultured CD4+ T cells through the Oncomine TCR Beta short-read assay for sequencing. TCRdb recomputed calls from the PCR reads with MiXCR, one row per CDR3 protein. The sample holds 6,000 to 9,000 distinct CDR3 sequences, around 25% seen once.

The chain uses TRBV4-2 and TRBJ2-6; D possibly corresponds to TRBD1 (5 bases). This receptor was obtained from a human donor who had recovered from COVID-19. The sequencing here drew on CD4+ T cells from blood, cultured in vitro, taken after SARS-CoV-2 vaccination. Here the CDR3 reads CASSQDQGSGANVLTF. CDR3 nucleotide sequence: TGTGCCAGCAGCCAAGATCAGGGTTCTGGGGCCAACGTCCTGACTTTC.